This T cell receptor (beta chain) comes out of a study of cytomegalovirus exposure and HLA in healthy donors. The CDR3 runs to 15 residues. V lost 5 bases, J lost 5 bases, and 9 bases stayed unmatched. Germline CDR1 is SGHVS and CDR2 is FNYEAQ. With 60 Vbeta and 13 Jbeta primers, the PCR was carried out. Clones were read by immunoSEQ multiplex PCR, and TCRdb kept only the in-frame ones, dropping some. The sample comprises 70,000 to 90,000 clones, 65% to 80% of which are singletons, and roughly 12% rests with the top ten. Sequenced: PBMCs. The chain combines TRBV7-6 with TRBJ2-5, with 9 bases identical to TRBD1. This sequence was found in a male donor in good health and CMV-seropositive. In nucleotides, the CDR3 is TGTGCCAGCAGCCAAATGGGACAGGGAGGCGAGACCCAGTACTTC. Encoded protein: CASSQMGQGGETQYF.